Listed below are T cell receptor beta chains from one sample, sequenced in a study of cytotoxic CD8 clonotypes in ibrutinib-treated CLL. TCRdb's copy holds only in-frame clones and misses some; the assay was immunoSEQ multiplex PCR. Of about 300,000 clones in the sample, 60% to 80% were seen once. Sample: PBMCs, taken at disease progression, from a patient treated with ibrutinib. Receptors originate from a human donor with chronic lymphocytic leukemia. Each CDR3 is given with its conserved first and last residue. A D gene is named only where the DNA matches it firmly. Some rows mark clone size as missing; the rest say once, few, many or name a class of expanded clone.

clone_size,j_call,v_call,d_call,cdr3_aa,cdr3_nt
once,TRBJ1-1,TRBV5-1,-,CASSFIGQILNTEAFF,TGCGCCAGCAGCTTCATAGGGCAGATTCTTAACACTGAAGCTTTCTTT
-,TRBJ2-7,TRBV7-3,TRBD2,CASSLQGPKRGSPYEQYF,TGTGCCAGCAGCTTGCAAGGCCCTAAGCGGGGGAGCCCCTACGAGCAGTACTTC
once,TRBJ1-1,TRBV14,TRBD1,CASSQDWTGAYTEAFF,TGTGCCAGCAGCCAAGACTGGACAGGGGCATACACTGAAGCTTTCTTT
-,TRBJ2-5,TRBV10-2,-,CASSESGQFGTQYF,TGCGCCAGCAGTGAGTCAGGGCAGTTCGGGACCCAGTACTTC
-,TRBJ1-2,TRBV28,-,CASSLRSDHGYTF,TGTGCCAGCAGTTTACGGTCAGACCATGGCTACACCTTC
-,TRBJ2-1,TRBV19,-,CASSIVGGRYNEQFF,TGTGCCAGTAGTATAGTCGGAGGCCGCTACAATGAGCAGTTCTTC
-,TRBJ2-6,TRBV9,TRBD1,CASSPRGTGYSGANVLTF,TGTGCCAGCAGCCCCCGTGGGACAGGATACTCTGGGGCCAACGTCCTGACTTTC
-,TRBJ2-7,TRBV6-5,-,CASRLEQGGAYEQYF,TGTGCCAGCAGACTCGAACAGGGGGGGGCCTACGAGCAGTACTTC
-,TRBJ2-7,TRBV6-4,-,CASSDSGTFTDYEQYF,TGTGCCAGCAGTGACTCAGGGACATTCACCGACTACGAGCAGTACTTC
once,TRBJ2-1,TRBV29-1,TRBD2,CSGEGLAVSSYNEQFF,TGCAGCGGAGAAGGTCTAGCGGTAAGCTCCTACAATGAGCAGTTCTTC
once,TRBJ2-5,TRBV28,-,CASSLSYRVETQYF,TGTGCCAGCAGTTTGTCATACAGGGTAGAGACCCAGTACTTC
-,TRBJ2-7,TRBV9,-,CASSLSTAAYYEQYF,TGTGCCAGCAGCTTGAGTACAGCCGCCTACTACGAGCAGTACTTC
once,TRBJ2-6,TRBV6-1,-,CASRPGANVLTF,TGTGCCAGCAGGCCTGGGGCCAACGTCCTGACTTTC
few,TRBJ2-2,TRBV11-2,-,CASTPTRVTGELFF,TGTGCCAGCACCCCCACTAGGGTCACCGGGGAGCTGTTTTTT
once,TRBJ1-6,TRBV14,-,CASSQDLNSPLHF,TGTGCCAGCAGCCAAGATCTAAATTCACCCCTCCACTTT
-,TRBJ2-1,TRBV28,TRBD2,CASDSLAGVYEQFF,TGTGCCAGCGATTCACTAGCGGGAGTCTATGAGCAGTTCTTC
-,TRBJ2-1,TRBV7-9,TRBD2,CASSLGLANLPYNEQFF,TGTGCCAGCAGCTTAGGACTAGCGAACCTCCCCTACAATGAGCAGTTCTTC
-,TRBJ1-2,TRBV21-1,-,CASSPPGQGYGYTF,TGTGCCAGCAGCCCACCTGGACAGGGCTATGGCTACACCTTC
-,TRBJ1-3,TRBV7-2,-,CASSLFAPTVGGNTIYF,TGTGCCAGCAGCTTATTCGCCCCGACAGTGGGGGGAAACACCATATATTTT
-,TRBJ1-5,TRBV12-2,-,CASRFPPGCRQPQHF,TGTGCAAGTCGCTTTCCCCCAGGGTGTCGACAGCCCCAGCATTTT
-,TRBJ2-1,TRBV15,-,CATSRGTGEQFF,TGTGCCACCAGCAGGGGGACTGGGGAGCAGTTCTTC
-,TRBJ2-3,TRBV29-1,-,CSVVEPPHTDTQYF,TGCAGCGTTGTAGAACCGCCCCACACAGATACGCAGTATTTT
once,TRBJ1-3,TRBV29-1,-,CSVGVGISGDTIYF,TGCAGCGTTGGGGTCGGGATCTCTGGAGACACCATATATTTT
-,TRBJ1-1,TRBV7-2,-,CASSLADSLNTEAFF,TGTGCCAGCAGCTTAGCCGACAGCCTGAACACTGAAGCTTTCTTT
-,TRBJ2-1,TRBV9,-,CASSVTNSANEQFF,TGTGCCAGCAGCGTGACGAATAGCGCCAATGAGCAGTTCTTC
-,TRBJ2-1,TRBV2,TRBD1,CASSEPLRDRIYNEQFF,TGTGCCAGCAGTGAACCCCTCCGGGACAGAATATACAATGAGCAGTTCTTC
-,TRBJ2-7,TRBV7-6,-,CASSLAGSYEQYF,TGTGCCAGCAGCTTAGCGGGAAGTTACGAGCAGTACTTC
few,TRBJ2-2,TRBV12-5,-,CASGLVRGRELFF,TGTGCTAGTGGTTTGGTACGGGGTAGGGAGCTGTTTTTT
few,TRBJ2-7,TRBV27,-,CASSPSPAYEQYF,TGTGCCAGCAGTCCCTCCCCGGCCTACGAGCAGTACTTC
-,TRBJ2-2,TRBV27,-,CASKRGANTGELFF,TGTGCCAGCAAGAGGGGCGCGAACACCGGGGAGCTGTTTTTT
-,TRBJ2-1,TRBV30,-,CAWTRDNSYNEQFF,TGTGCCTGGACCCGGGACAATTCCTACAATGAGCAGTTCTTC
-,TRBJ2-3,TRBV9,-,CASSYHALDTQYF,TGTGCCAGCAGCTACCACGCGCTAGATACGCAGTATTTT
-,TRBJ2-7,TRBV20-1,-,CSAPLYEQYF,TGCAGTGCCCCCCTTTACGAGCAGTACTTC